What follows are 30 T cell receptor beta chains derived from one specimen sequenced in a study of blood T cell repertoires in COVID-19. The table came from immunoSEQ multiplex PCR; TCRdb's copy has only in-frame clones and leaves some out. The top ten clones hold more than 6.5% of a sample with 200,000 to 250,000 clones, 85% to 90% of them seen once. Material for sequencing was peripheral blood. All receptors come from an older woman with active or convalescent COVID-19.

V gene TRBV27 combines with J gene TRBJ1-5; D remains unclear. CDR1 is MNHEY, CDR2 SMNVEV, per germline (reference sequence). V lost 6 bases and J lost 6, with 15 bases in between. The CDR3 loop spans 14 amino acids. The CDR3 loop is CASRSVGRGQPQHF. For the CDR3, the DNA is TGTGCCAGCAGATCGGTTGGTAGAGGTCAGCCCCAGCATTTT.

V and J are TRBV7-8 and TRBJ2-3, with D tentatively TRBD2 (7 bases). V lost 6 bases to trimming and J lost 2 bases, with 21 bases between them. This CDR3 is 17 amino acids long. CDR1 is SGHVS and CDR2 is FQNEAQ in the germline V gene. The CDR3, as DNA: TGTGCCAGCAGGAGGGGCGGGGGCGGCACTGACACAGATACGCAGTATTTT. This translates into CASRRGGGGTDTDTQYF.

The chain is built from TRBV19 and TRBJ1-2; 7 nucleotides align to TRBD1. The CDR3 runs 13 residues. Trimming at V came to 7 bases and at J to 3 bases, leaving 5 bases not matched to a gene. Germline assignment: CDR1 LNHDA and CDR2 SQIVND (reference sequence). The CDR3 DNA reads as TGTGCCAGTACCCTCGACAGGGACTATGGCTACACCTTC. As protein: CASTLDRDYGYTF.

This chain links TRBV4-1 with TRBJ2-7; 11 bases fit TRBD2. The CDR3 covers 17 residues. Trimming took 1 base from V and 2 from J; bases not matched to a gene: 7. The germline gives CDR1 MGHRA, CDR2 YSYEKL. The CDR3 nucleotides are TGCGCCAGCAGCCAAGGTATAGCGGGGGGGCTTCCCTACGAGCAGTACTTC. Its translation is CASSQGIAGGLPYEQYF.

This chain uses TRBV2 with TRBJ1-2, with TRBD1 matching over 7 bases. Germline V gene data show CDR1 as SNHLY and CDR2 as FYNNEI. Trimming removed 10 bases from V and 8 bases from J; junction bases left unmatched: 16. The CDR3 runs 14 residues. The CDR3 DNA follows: TGTGCCACCGACCCGGGAGACAGGGCTCGGGGCTACACCTTC. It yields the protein CATDPGDRARGYTF.

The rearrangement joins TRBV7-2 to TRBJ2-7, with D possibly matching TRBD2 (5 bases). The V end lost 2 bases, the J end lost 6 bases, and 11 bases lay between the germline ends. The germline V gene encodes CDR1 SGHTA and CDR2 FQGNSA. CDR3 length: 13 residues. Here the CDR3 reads CASSLKSRAEQYF. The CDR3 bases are TGTGCCAGCAGCTTAAAATCGAGGGCCGAGCAGTACTTC.

CDR3 loop: CATGVRGPYEQYF. The CDR3 nucleotides are TGTGCCACCGGGGTCAGGGGACCCTACGAGCAGTACTTC. This rearrangement joins TRBV6-5 to TRBJ2-7, with D possibly being TRBD1 (6 bases). Trimming left V 10 bases short and J 2 bases short, with 15 bases between. The CDR3 loop spans 13 amino acids. The germline V gene encodes CDR1 MNHEY and CDR2 SVGAGI.

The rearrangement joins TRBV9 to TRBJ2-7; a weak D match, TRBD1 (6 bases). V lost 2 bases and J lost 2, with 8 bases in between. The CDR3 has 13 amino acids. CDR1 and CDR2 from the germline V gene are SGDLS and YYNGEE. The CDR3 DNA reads TGTGCCAGCAGCGTGACAGGTGCCTACGAGCAGTACTTC. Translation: CASSVTGAYEQYF.

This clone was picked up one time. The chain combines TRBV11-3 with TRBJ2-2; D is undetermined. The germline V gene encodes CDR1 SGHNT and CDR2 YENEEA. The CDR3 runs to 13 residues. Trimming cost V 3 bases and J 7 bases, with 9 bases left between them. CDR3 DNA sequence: TGTGCCAGCAGCTTGGGCGAAGGCGGGGAGCTGTTTTTT. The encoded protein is CASSLGEGGELFF.

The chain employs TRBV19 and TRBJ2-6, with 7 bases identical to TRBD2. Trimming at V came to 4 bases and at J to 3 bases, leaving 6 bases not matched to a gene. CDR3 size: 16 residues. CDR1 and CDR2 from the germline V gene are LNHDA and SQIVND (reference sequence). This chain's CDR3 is CASSREGLSGANVLTF. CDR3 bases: TGTGCCAGTAGTAGGGAGGGGCTAAGTGGGGCCAACGTCCTGACTTTC. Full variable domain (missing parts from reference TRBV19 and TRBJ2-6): DGGITQSPKYLFRKEGQNVTLSCEQNLNHDAMYWYRQDPGQGLRLIYYSQIVNDFQKGDIAEGYSVSREKKESFPLTVTSAQKNPTAFYLCASSREGLSGANVLTFGAGSRLTVL.

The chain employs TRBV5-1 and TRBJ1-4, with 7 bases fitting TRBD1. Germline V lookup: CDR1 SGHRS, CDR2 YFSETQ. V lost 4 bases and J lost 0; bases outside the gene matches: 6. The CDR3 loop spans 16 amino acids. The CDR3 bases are TGCGCCAGCAGCGCGACAGGGTCCTCAACTAATGAAAAACTGTTTTTT. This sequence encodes CASSATGSSTNEKLFF. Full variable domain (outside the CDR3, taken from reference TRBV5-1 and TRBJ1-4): KAGVTQTPRYLIKTRGQQVTLSCSPISGHRSVSWYQQTPGQGLQFLFEYFSETQRNKGNFPGRFSGRQFSNSRSEMNVSTLELGDSALYLCASSATGSSTNEKLFFGSGTQLSVL.

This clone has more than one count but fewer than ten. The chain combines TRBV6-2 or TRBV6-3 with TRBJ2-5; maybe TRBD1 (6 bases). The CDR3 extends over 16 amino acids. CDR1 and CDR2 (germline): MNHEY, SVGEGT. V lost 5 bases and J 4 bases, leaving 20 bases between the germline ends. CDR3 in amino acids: CASSRLPGPRGETQYF. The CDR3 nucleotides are TGTGCCAGCAGTCGATTACCGGGACCCAGGGGAGAGACCCAGTACTTC.

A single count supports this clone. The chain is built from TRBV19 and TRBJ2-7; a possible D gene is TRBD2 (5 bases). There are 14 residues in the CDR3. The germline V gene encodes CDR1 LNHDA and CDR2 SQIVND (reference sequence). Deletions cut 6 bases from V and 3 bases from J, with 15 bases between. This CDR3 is CASSIREMDYEQYF. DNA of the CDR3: TGTGCCAGTAGCATAAGGGAGATGGACTACGAGCAGTACTTC.

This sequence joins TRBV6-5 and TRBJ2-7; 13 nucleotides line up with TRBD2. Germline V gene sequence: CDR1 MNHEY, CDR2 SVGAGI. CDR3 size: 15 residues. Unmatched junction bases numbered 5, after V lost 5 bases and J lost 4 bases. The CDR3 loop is CASSTTSGGRYEQYF. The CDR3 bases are TGTGCCAGCAGTACGACTAGCGGGGGGAGATACGAGCAGTACTTC.

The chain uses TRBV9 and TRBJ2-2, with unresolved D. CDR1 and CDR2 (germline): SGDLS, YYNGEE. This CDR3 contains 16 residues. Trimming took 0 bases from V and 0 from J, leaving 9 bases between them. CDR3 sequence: CASSVGGSTNTGELFF. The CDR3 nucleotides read TGTGCCAGCAGCGTAGGTGGCTCCACGAACACCGGGGAGCTGTTTTTT.

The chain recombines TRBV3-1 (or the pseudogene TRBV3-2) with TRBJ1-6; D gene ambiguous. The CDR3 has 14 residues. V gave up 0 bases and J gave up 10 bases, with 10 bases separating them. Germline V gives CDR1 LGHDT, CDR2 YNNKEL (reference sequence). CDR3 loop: CASSQDGVGSPLHF. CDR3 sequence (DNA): TGTGCCAGCAGCCAAGACGGGGTAGGGTCACCCCTCCACTTT.

CDR3 in DNA: TGTGCCATCCGGATCTCGGACAGTATGAACACTGAAGCTTTCTTT. It translates to CAIRISDSMNTEAFF. The V and J genes are TRBV10-3 and TRBJ1-1, with D maybe TRBD1 (6 bases). CDR3 length equals 15 residues. CDR1 is ENHRY and CDR2 is SYGVKD in the germline V gene. Trimming took 8 bases from V and 0 from J, leaving 16 bases between them.

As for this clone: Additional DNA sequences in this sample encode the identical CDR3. CDR3 sequence: CASSPPTGSNQPQHF. The CDR3 DNA follows: TGTGCCAGCTCACCCCCCACAGGGAGCAATCAGCCCCAGCATTTT. The rearrangement joins TRBV18 to TRBJ1-5, with D possibly being TRBD1 (6 bases). V was cut by 3 bases and J by 1 base, with 10 bases left in between. In germline, CDR1 is KGHSH, CDR2 LQKENI. The CDR3 is made up of 15 amino acids.

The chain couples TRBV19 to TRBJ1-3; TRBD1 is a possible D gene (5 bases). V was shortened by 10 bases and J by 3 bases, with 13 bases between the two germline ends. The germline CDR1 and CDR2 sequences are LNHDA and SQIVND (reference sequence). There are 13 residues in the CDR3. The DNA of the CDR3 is TGTGCCACCTCCGGGGGGGGTGGAAACACCATATATTTT. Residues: CATSGGGGNTIYF.

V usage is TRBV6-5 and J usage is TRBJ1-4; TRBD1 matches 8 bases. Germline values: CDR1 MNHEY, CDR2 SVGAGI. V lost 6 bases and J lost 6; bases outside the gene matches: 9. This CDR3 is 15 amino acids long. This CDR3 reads CASSRGDRTHEKLFF. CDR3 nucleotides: TGTGCCAGCAGCCGGGGGGACAGGACTCATGAAAAACTGTTTTTT.

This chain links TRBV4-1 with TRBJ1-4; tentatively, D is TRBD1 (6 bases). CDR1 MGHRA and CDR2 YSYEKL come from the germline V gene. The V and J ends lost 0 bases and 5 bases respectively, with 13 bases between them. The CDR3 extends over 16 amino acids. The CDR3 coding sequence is TGCGCCAGCAGCCAAGATGGGGGGGCCTCAAATGAAAAACTGTTTTTT. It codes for CASSQDGGASNEKLFF.

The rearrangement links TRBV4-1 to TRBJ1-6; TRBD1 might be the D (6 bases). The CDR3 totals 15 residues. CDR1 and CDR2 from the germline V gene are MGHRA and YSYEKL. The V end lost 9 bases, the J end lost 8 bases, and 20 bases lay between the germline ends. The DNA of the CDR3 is TGCGCCAGTCAAGGGAGAACAGGGCTGTATTCACCCCTCCACTTT. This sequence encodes CASQGRTGLYSPLHF.

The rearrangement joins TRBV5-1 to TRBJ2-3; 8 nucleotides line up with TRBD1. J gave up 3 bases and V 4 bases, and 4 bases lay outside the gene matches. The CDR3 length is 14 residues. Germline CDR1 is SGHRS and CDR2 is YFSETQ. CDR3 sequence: CASSAGQGTDTQYF. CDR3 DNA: TGCGCCAGCAGCGCTGGACAGGGAACAGATACGCAGTATTTT.

The CDR3 DNA reads as TGTGCCAGCAGTGTAGTGTCTGATAGCTCGAGAGAAAAACTGTTTTTT. Translation gives CASSVVSDSSREKLFF. The V call is TRBV6-1, the J call TRBJ1-4; D ambiguous. Trimming cost V 4 bases and J 8 bases, with 20 bases left between them. Germline loops: CDR1 MNHNS, CDR2 SASEGT. CDR3 length: 16 amino acids.

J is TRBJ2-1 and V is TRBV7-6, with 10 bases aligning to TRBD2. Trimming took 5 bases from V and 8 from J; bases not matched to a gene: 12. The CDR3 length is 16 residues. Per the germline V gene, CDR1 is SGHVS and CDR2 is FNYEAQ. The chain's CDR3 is CASSALLSGGAYEQFF. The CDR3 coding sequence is TGTGCCAGCAGCGCCCTACTAAGCGGGGGGGCCTATGAGCAGTTCTTC.

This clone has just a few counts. Written as DNA, the CDR3 is TGTGCCAGCAGCGCGCCCGGGACAGCCGCGGATACGCAGTATTTT. It encodes CASSAPGTAADTQYF. V is TRBV7-2 and J is TRBJ2-3, with 7 bases matching TRBD1. The CDR3 spans 15 residues. J was trimmed by 6 bases and V by 5 bases; bases with no gene match: 11. Germline loops: CDR1 SGHTA, CDR2 FQGNSA.

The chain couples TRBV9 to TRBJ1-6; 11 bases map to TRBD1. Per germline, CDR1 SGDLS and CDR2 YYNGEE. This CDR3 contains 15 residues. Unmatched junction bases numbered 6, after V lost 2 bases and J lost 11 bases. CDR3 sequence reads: CASSVGQGAQTPLHF. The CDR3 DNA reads TGTGCCAGCAGCGTTGGACAGGGGGCGCAGACACCCCTCCACTTT.

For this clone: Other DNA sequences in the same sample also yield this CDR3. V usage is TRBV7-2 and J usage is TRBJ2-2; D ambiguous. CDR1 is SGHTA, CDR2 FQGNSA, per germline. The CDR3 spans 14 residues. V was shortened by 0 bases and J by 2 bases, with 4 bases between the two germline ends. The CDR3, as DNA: TGTGCCAGCAGCTTAGCGGCTAACACCGGGGAGCTGTTTTTT. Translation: CASSLAANTGELFF.

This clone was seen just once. CDR3 DNA sequence: TGTGCCAGTAAGGTCGGAGGGTCCCACGAGCAGTACTTC. Amino acid sequence: CASKVGGSHEQYF. The V and J genes are TRBV19 and TRBJ2-7; a possible D gene is TRBD2 (6 bases). This CDR3 is 13 amino acids long. V lost 7 bases and J 5 bases, leaving 15 bases between the germline ends. Germline V gives CDR1 LNHDA, CDR2 SQIVND (reference sequence).

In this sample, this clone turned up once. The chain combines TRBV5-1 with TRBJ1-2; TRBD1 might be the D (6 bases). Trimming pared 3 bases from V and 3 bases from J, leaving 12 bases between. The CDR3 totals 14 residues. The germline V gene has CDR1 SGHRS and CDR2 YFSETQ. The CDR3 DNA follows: TGCGCCAGCAGCTCGAAACAGGGCCACTATGGCTACACCTTC. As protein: CASSSKQGHYGYTF. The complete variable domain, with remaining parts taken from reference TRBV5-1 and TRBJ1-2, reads KAGVTQTPRYLIKTRGQQVTLSCSPISGHRSVSWYQQTPGQGLQFLFEYFSETQRNKGNFPGRFSGRQFSNSRSEMNVSTLELGDSALYLCASSSKQGHYGYTFGSGTRLTVV.